This T cell receptor beta chain was captured by sequencing in a study of shared clonotypes between healthy human individuals. The protocol was immunoSEQ multiplex PCR, while the TCRdb copy is restricted to in-frame clones and leaves out a portion. The sample includes some 1.5 million clones, roughly 96% of them seen just once. Germline CDR1 reads LNHDA; CDR2 reads SQIVND (reference sequence). CDR3 length: 12 residues. V lost 3 bases and J 8 bases, leaving 10 bases between the germline ends. This clone showed up just once. The sample consisted of naive CD4+ T cells sorted from blood. Indicated subset: CD45RA+ positively selected. This clonotype originated in a man aged 30 to 45 in good health. The V call is TRBV19, the J call TRBJ1-1; weak D call: TRBD1 (6 bases). The CDR3 loop reads CASSIFGTEAFF. CDR3 sequence (DNA): TGTGCCAGTAGTATCTTTGGGACAGAAGCTTTCTTT.